This T cell receptor (beta chain) was identified in a study of post-analysis software for immune sequencing data. Unique molecular identifiers had been added to the TCR beta cDNA libraries. TCRdb redid the calling of the PCR reads with MiXCR, one entry per CDR3 protein. The sample yields 430,000 or so distinct CDR3 sequences, approximately 42% seen once. Findings and caveats of the study: Patients used about 5 TRBV segments, including TRBV5-6, TRBV5-1 and TRBV20-1, more often than controls.

For this clonotype: Its antigen is unidentified.

CDR3 size: 15 residues. Trimming took 3 bases from V and 3 from J, leaving 15 bases between them. Germline CDR1 reads SGHTA; CDR2 reads FQGNSA. The clonotype comes from a girl aged 2 to 10 with multiple sclerosis. V is TRBV7-2 and J is TRBJ2-7, with TRBD1 as a possible D gene (6 bases). The sequencing sample was made of blood. As DNA, the CDR3 is TGTGCCAGCAGCTTGTATCCGGGACACTACTACGAGCAGTACTTC. This gives the protein CASSLYPGHYYEQYF.